This record covers a single TCR beta chain. The sample is drawn from a study of cytomegalovirus exposure and HLA in healthy donors. The CDR3 is made up of 12 amino acids. V gave up 4 bases and J gave up 5 bases, with 9 bases separating them. Germline lookup yields CDR1 SGHDT and CDR2 YYEEEE. The PCR ran on 60 Vbeta and 13 Jbeta primers. Profiling relied on immunoSEQ multiplex PCR, and the TCRdb table lists in-frame clones only, not all of them. The data hold about 150,000 clones, with 65% to 75% observed a single time. The gene calls are TRBV5-6 and TRBJ1-2; D gene uncertain. Sequenced material: PBMCs. The receptor comes from a man aged 25 to 40 in good health and CMV-seronegative. The CDR3 DNA is TGTGCCAGCAGCACGAGTACGTATGGCTACACCTTC. This gives the protein CASSTSTYGYTF.